The 5 T cell receptor beta chains given below trace back to one sample, sequenced in a study of T cell clusters in autoimmune cytopenias (dated by TCRdb to about 2019). Per sample, around 0.25 ug of peripheral blood genomic DNA, 35,000 to 40,000 genome equivalents, was used for TRB amplification. The sample was run on an Illumina MiSeq. TRB rearrangements were amplified by multiplex PCR using a touch-down protocol with TRB-A and TRB-B primer pools mixed in one tube. TCRdb reprocessed the public reads and reports one entry per CDR3 protein sequence, without DNA. The sample's own table lists approximately 7,000 distinct CDR3 sequences. More than 25% of the sample rests with the top ten. The sequencing sample was made of peripheral blood. These receptors all stem from a human donor with an autoimmune cytopenia or autoimmune hepatitis (not recorded which).

The rearrangement joins TRBV14 to TRBJ2-7; the D call from TCRdb, TRBD1, cannot be confirmed without DNA. Germline V gene sequence: CDR1 SGHDN, CDR2 FVKESK. There are 15 residues in the CDR3. The CDR3 is CASSPGRGGFYEQYF.

The chain combines TRBV7-2 with TRBJ1-1; TCRdb calls TRBD1, which cannot be checked without DNA. CDR1 SGHTA and CDR2 FQGNSA come from the germline V gene. The CDR3 covers 12 residues. The chain's CDR3 is CASSFPWTEAFF.

Measured by frequency, this clonotype is medium-sized. The chain combines TRBV7-6 with TRBJ2-5; TCRdb's D call, TRBD1, is unchecked because there is no DNA. The germline gives CDR1 SGHVS, CDR2 FNYEAQ. This CDR3 region has 14 residues. The CDR3 reads CASSLEPGIETQYF.

This chain joins TRBV6-1 and TRBJ1-4; TCRdb designates TRBD1, a call that cannot be tested without DNA. The CDR3 runs to 15 residues. Per the germline V gene, CDR1 is MNHNS and CDR2 is SASEGT. The CDR3: CASILGQGTNEKLFF.

The chain has TRBV20-1 and TRBJ1-2; TCRdb gives TRBD1 as the D gene, but with no DNA this cannot be confirmed. The CDR3 totals 13 residues. Germline V gene data show CDR1 as DFQATT and CDR2 as SNEGSKA (reference sequence). The chain's CDR3 is CSASKQGAMGYTF.